This passage covers 9 T cell receptor beta chains from one sample sequenced in a study of blood T cell repertoires in COVID-19. The protocol was immunoSEQ multiplex PCR, while the TCRdb copy is restricted to in-frame clones and leaves out a portion. Among just over 350,000 clones, roughly 84% were seen once, and the ten largest hold 2.5% to 3%. The specimen sequenced was PBMCs or T cells enriched from blood (not recorded which). These receptor sequences come from a woman younger than 45 who had recovered from COVID-19.

V is TRBV7-2 and J is TRBJ1-1, with TRBD1 identical over 7 bases. The CDR3 contains 13 residues. Germline-derived CDR1 and CDR2 are SGHTA and FQGNSA. The ends lost 2 bases at V and 7 bases at J; junction bases unmatched: 4. The CDR3 DNA follows: TGTGCCAGCAGCTTATTTTGGGACAGTGAAGCTTTCTTT. Its protein is CASSLFWDSEAFF.

The chain has TRBV27 and TRBJ2-2; TRBD2 aligns across 9 bases. The CDR3 sequence is 17 residues long. From germline, CDR1 is MNHEY and CDR2 SMNVEV (reference sequence). Unmatched junction bases numbered 10, after V lost 4 bases and J lost 4 bases. CDR3 nucleotides: TGTGCCAGCAGTTATTTGGCGGGGGGGCGGGGCACCGGGGAGCTGTTTTTT. Translation gives CASSYLAGGRGTGELFF.

This chain joins TRBV5-1 and TRBJ1-4; 9 nucleotides align to TRBD1. Per germline, CDR1 SGHRS and CDR2 YFSETQ. CDR3 length: 17 amino acids. With 3 bases clipped from V and 2 bases from J, the junction kept 8 bases outside the gene matches. CDR3 bases: TGCGCCAGCAGCTGGGGACAGGGACAAAATACTAATGAAAAACTGTTTTTT. Protein: CASSWGQGQNTNEKLFF.

V gene TRBV7-2 combines with J gene TRBJ2-7, with D unresolved. V shed 2 bases and J shed 7 bases, with 12 bases lying between them. The CDR3 runs to 13 residues. CDR1 and CDR2 (germline): SGHTA, FQGNSA. DNA for the CDR3: TGTGCCAGCAGCTTATCGACTCTTGGGGAGCAGTACTTC. Protein sequence: CASSLSTLGEQYF.

V gene TRBV6-1 combines with J gene TRBJ1-3; D unclear. Germline V gene data show CDR1 as MNHNS and CDR2 as SASEGT. The length of the CDR3 is 15 residues. V lost 3 bases and J lost 0, with 9 bases in between. In DNA, the CDR3 is TGTGCCAGCAGTGATTTGGGCATCTCTGGAAACACCATATATTTT. As protein: CASSDLGISGNTIYF.

This sequence joins TRBV7-9 and TRBJ1-1; TRBD1 is a possible D gene (5 bases). The CDR3 is made up of 17 amino acids. Germline V CDR1 and CDR2: SEHNR, FQNEAQ (reference sequence). Deletions cut 2 bases from V and 2 bases from J, with 18 bases between. The CDR3 DNA is TGTGCCAGCAGCTTACGGTGGGGGAGGTTTGGTAACACTGAAGCTTTCTTT. Protein product: CASSLRWGRFGNTEAFF.

This chain connects TRBV6-1 to TRBJ1-2, with D perhaps TRBD1 (5 bases). The germline CDR1 and CDR2 sequences are MNHNS and SASEGT. The V end lost 10 bases, the J end lost 2 bases, and 11 bases lay between the germline ends. The CDR3 has 12 amino acids. CDR3 sequence: CATLRGNYGYTF. The CDR3 region has the DNA TGTGCCACACTTCGGGGGAACTATGGCTACACCTTC.

The rearrangement joins TRBV5-8 to TRBJ1-1; 8 bases agree with TRBD1. With V trimmed by 4 bases and J by 2 bases, 16 bases remained unmatched. The CDR3 consists of 18 residues. Germline V gene lookup returns CDR1 SGHTS and CDR2 YDEGEE. The CDR3 protein is CASSLYMGQDLSNTEAFF. The CDR3 DNA is TGTGCCAGCAGCCTATATATGGGACAGGACCTCTCAAACACTGAAGCTTTCTTT.

V usage is TRBV7-2 and J usage is TRBJ1-5; TRBD1 matches 7 bases. CDR3 length equals 16 residues. V lost 5 bases to trimming and J lost 1 base; unmatched junction nucleotides: 8. CDR1 is SGHTA, CDR2 FQGNSA, per germline. The CDR3 DNA sequence: TGTGCCAGCAGCCTCCAGACAGGGCAAAGCAATCAGCCCCAGCATTTT. Amino acid sequence: CASSLQTGQSNQPQHF.